The source of this TCR beta chain is a study of T cell responses to AZD1222 COVID-19 vaccine (dated by TCRdb to the early 2020s). The study in broad terms: Because spike-specific TCR depth and breadth did not differ between the two schedules, AZD1222 recipients who got a second dose at roughly 4 weeks were pooled with those who got a second dose at roughly 12 weeks. A total of approximately 230 trial participants underwent TCR sequencing, of whom some 210 received two doses of AZD1222 and 26 received two doses of the MenACWY control vaccine. Trial participants were enrolled by age into subgroups of 18-55, 56-69 and 70-plus years, and about 150, 27 and 61 TCR-sequenced participants, respectively, were included in these subgroups. General study outcomes and caveats: The vaccine-associated CD4 TCRs covered the entire spike protein, and the dominant responses fell in regions 160-218 and 743-854. Nearly half of unique spike-specific TCRs reportedly recognized epitopes outside regions mutated in the B.1.351 and B.1.1.7 variants. In the small 56-69-year group, the increase in depth fell short of significance, most likely because of low power. After two AZD1222 doses, both the breadth and the depth of spike-specific TCRs were significantly higher than at day 0 and than in MenACWY recipients. Most participants were white British and females outnumbered males, and the authors suggested that clonal diversity may have been underestimated. Because no day 14 peak-response samples were available, the repertoires could be characterized only after the peak T cell response. Conclusions about previously exposed vaccinees are limited because only six or seven AZD1222 recipients were SARS-CoV-2 seropositive at baseline.

V sheds 3 bases and J sheds 2 bases, leaving 20 bases between their ends. The CDR3 holds 18 amino acids from the cysteine to the phenylalanine. The read is trimmed to its CDR3 DNA, 54 bases read in frame from base 1. The germline V gene specifies KGHSH as CDR1 and LQKENI as CDR2. A word on this clone: Its antigen specificity is not known. One base away there is no much larger clone; base qualities are not given.

The sample's time point label, decoded: baseline before first vaccination. Vaccinee samples came from UK trials COV001 and COV002, including a single-blind randomized controlled phase 2/3 trial of AZD1222 (ChAdOx1 nCoV-19) in healthy adults. Trial participant PBMC samples were collected at day 0 and day 28 after the second dose for TCRbeta chain sequencing. The CDR3 regions of human TCRbeta chains were analyzed by immunosequencing. Per the source publication's procedure: Repertoire TCRs were checked for matches against a reference library of SARS-CoV-2-specific TCRs that had been generated using the MIRA antigen-specificity platform. Breadth was defined as the fraction of unique TCRs that were SARS-CoV-2-associated. Depth was defined as the fraction of total T cells that were SARS-CoV-2-associated. Using the MIRA data, each spike-specific TCR was assigned both to the spike region to which the TCR was reactive and to a CD4 or CD8 class. Log10-transformed breadth and depth values were compared by one-way ANOVA with Sidak's multiple comparisons tests. As stored in TCRdb, this immuneACCESS dataset retains in-frame rearrangements with V and J assigned. A fraction of the clones does not appear; measured against another copy, unresolved V genes explain less than half of the discrepancy, and the remainder lacks a known reason. V and J calls and clone size are as listed in that table; D and trimming were resolved from the DNA. This sample holds about 170,000 clones; 90% were observed only once. Approximately 2.9% of the sample goes to the ten largest clones.

The receptor chain draws on TRBV18 and TRBJ1-3; 5 matching bases give a weak D call of TRBD1. The specimen comprised peripheral blood, sampled on day 0 of AZD1222 vaccination. The receptor was isolated from an adult in good health. The nucleotide sequence reads as follows: TGTGCCAGCTCACCGACAGTCTCTTCCAGCCCCCCTGGAAACACCATATATTTT. Its amino acids are CASSPTVSSSPPGNTIYF.